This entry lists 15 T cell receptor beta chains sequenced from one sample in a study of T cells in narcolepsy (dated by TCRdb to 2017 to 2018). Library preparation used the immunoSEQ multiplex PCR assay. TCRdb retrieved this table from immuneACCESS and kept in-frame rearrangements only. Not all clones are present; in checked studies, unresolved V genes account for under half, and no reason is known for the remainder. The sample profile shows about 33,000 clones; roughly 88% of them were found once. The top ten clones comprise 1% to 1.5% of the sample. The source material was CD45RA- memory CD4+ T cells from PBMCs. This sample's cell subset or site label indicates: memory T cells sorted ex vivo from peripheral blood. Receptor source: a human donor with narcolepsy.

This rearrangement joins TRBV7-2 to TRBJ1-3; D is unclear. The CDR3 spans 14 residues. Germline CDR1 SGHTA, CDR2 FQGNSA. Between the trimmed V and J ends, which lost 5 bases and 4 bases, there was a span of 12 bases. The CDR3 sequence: CASSPRRSGNTIYF. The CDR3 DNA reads TGTGCCAGCAGCCCTCGTAGGTCGGGAAACACCATATATTTT.

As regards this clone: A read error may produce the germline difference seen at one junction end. DNA of the CDR3: TGCGCCAGCAGTGAGTATCTGAGGATCGCCGTCGACGAGATCCAGTACTTC. This codes for CASSEYLRIAVDEIQYF. The chain joins TRBV4-1 to TRBJ2-5; no clear D. The germline V gene has CDR1 MGHRA and CDR2 YSYEKL. The CDR3 spans 17 residues.

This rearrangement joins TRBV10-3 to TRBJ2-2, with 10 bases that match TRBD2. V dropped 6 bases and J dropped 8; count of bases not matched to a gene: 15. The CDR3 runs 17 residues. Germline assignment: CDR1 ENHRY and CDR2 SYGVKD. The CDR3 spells CAIRTSGFSTGSGELFF. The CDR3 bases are TGTGCCATCAGGACTAGCGGGTTTTCTACGGGTTCTGGGGAGCTGTTTTTT.

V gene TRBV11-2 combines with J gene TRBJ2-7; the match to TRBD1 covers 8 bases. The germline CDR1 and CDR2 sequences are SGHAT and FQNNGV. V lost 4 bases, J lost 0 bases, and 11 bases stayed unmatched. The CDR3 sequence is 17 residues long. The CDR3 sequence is CASSSLKQGDSSYEQYF. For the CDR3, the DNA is TGTGCCAGCAGCTCTTTAAAACAGGGGGACAGCTCCTACGAGCAGTACTTC. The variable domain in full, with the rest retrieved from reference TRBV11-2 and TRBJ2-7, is EAGVAQSPRYKIIEKRQSVAFWCNPISGHATLYWYQQILGQGPKLLIQFQNNGVVDDSQLPKDRFSAERLKGVDSTLKIQPAKLEDSAVYLCASSSLKQGDSSYEQYFGPGTRLTVT.

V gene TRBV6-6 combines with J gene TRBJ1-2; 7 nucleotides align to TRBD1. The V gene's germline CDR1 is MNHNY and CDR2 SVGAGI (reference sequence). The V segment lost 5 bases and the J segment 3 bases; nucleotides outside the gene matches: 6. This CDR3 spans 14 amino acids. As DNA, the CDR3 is TGTGCCAGCAGTGTCCAGGGGGGGGACTATGGCTACACCTTC. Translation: CASSVQGGDYGYTF.

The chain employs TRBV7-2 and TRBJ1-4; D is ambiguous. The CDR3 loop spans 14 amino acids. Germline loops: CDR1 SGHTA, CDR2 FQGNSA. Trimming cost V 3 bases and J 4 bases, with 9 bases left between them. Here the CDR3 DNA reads TGTGCCAGCAGCTTCAGCCAGATTAATGAAAAACTGTTTTTT. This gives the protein CASSFSQINEKLFF.

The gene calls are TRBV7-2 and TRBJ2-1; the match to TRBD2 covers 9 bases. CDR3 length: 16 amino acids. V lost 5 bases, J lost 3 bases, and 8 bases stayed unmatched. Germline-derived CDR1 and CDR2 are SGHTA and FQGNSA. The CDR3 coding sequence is TGTGCCAGCAGCAGTTCTGGCGGGGGGGACTACAATGAGCAGTTCTTC. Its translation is CASSSSGGGDYNEQFF.

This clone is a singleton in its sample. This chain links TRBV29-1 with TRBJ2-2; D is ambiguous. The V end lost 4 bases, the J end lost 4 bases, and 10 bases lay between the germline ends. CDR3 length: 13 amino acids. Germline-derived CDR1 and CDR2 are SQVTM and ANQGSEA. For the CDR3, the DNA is TGCAGCGTTGCCCCAGGTCGCACCGGGGAGCTGTTTTTT. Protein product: CSVAPGRTGELFF.

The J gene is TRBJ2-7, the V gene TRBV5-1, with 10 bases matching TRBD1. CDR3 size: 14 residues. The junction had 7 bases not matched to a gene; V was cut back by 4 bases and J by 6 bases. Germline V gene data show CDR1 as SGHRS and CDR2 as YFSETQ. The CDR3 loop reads CASSNRQGAGEQYF. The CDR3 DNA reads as TGCGCCAGCAGCAATAGACAGGGGGCGGGCGAGCAGTACTTC. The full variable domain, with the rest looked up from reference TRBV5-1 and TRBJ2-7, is KAGVTQTPRYLIKTRGQQVTLSCSPISGHRSVSWYQQTPGQGLQFLFEYFSETQRNKGNFPGRFSGRQFSNSRSEMNVSTLELGDSALYLCASSNRQGAGEQYFGPGTRLTVT.

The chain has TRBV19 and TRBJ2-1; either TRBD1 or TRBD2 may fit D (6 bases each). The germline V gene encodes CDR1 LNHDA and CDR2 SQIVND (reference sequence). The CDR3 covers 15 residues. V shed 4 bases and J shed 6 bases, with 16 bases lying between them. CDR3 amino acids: CASSRPGRGANEQFF. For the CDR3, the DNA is TGTGCCAGTAGTAGGCCGGGAAGGGGGGCCAATGAGCAGTTCTTC.

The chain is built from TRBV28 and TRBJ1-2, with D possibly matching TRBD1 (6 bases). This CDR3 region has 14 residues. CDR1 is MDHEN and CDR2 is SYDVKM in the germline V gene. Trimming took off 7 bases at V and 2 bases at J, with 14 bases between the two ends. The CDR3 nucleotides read TGTGCCAGCAACCCTGGGACATCGAACTATGGCTACACCTTC. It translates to CASNPGTSNYGYTF.

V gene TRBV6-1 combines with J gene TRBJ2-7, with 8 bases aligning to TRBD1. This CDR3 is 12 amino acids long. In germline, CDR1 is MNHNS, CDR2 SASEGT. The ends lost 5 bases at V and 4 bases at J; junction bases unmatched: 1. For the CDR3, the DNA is TGTGCCAGCAGTAGACAGGGGTACGAGCAGTACTTC. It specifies CASSRQGYEQYF.

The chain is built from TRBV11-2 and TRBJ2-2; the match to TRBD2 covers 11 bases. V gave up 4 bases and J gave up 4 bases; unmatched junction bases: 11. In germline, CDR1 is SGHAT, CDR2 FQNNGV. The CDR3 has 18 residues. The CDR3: CASSSLGASGRITGELFF. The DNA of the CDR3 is TGTGCCAGCAGCTCCCTAGGGGCTAGCGGGAGGATCACCGGGGAGCTGTTTTTT.

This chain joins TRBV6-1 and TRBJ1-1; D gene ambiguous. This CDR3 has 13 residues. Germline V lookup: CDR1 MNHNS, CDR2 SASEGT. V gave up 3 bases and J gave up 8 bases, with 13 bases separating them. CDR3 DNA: TGTGCCAGCAGTGACGGAGCCGGACTAGAAGCTTTCTTT. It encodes CASSDGAGLEAFF.

CDR3 region: CASSFQAIGEQYF. The DNA for the CDR3 is TGTGCCAGCAGTTTCCAGGCCATAGGGGAGCAGTACTTC. The chain has TRBV27 and TRBJ2-7, with D unclear. V lost 3 bases and J lost 7, with 13 bases in between. Germline V gene sequence: CDR1 MNHEY, CDR2 SMNVEV (reference sequence). The CDR3 consists of 13 residues.